The 4 T cell receptor beta chains reported below all come from one sample, sequenced in a study of vaccination and CD4 T cells after COVID-19. Treatment of the sample: roughly 10-day PBMC culture with coronavirus spike peptide pools or control peptides (ViraFEST assay). Antigens of these TCRs are unknown. Cultured CD4+ T cells had their DNA profiled by the Oncomine TCR Beta short-read assay. TCRdb called the PCR reads again in MiXCR, with one record for every CDR3 protein. The data contain approximately 12,000 distinct CDR3 sequences, around 48% of them singletons. The sample consisted of CD4+ T cells from blood, cultured in vitro. The receptors were gathered from a human donor who had recovered from COVID-19.

A note on this clonotype: A much more abundant neighbour one base away suggests this may be a read error. The chain couples TRBV6-1 to TRBJ2-3; D is ambiguous. The V gene lost 5 bases and the J gene lost 3 bases, with 15 bases spanning the gap. The germline CDR1 and CDR2 sequences are MNHNS and SASEGT. The CDR3 runs 15 residues. The DNA for the CDR3 is TGTGCCAGCAGTCATGGGTCAGCCTCAACAGATACGCAGTATTTT. It is translated as CASSHGSASTDTQYF.

This chain links TRBV7-8 with TRBJ1-1; D uncertain. CDR1 and CDR2 from the germline V gene are SGHVS and FQNEAQ. The CDR3 totals 14 residues. V lost 2 bases, J lost 1 base, and 8 bases lay in between. The CDR3 loop reads CASSLQAGNTEAFF. The CDR3 bases are TGTGCCAGCAGCTTACAAGCAGGGAACACTGAAGCTTTCTTT.

This rearrangement joins TRBV20-1 to TRBJ2-3; 12 bases align to TRBD2. The CDR3 contains 14 residues. V lost 5 bases and J lost 3; bases outside the gene matches: 3. CDR1 is DFQATT and CDR2 is SNEGSKA in the germline V gene (reference sequence). The CDR3 is CSALTSGRTDTQYF. The CDR3 DNA is TGCAGTGCTTTGACTAGCGGGAGAACAGATACGCAGTATTTT.

V and J are TRBV6-2 or TRBV6-3 and TRBJ1-6, with 7 bases matching TRBD1. Trimming took 5 bases from V and 7 from J; bases not matched to a gene: 5. Germline assignment: CDR1 MNHEY and CDR2 SVGEGT. The CDR3 is made up of 14 amino acids. Written as DNA, the CDR3 is TGTGCCAGCAGTCGAGGGACAGTAAATTCACCCCTCCACTTT. Translated, it gives CASSRGTVNSPLHF.